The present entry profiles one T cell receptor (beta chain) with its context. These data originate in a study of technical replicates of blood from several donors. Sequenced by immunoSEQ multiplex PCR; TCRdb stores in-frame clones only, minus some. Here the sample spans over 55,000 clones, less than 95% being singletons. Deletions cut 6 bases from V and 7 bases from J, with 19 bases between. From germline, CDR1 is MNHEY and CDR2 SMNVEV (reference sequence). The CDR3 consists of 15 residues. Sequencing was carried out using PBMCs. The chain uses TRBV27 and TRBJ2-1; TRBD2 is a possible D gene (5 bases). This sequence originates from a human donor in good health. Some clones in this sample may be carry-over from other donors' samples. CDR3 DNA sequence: TGTGCCAGCAGCCCCGGCGGGCAAAGGTGGAATGAGCAGTTCTTC. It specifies CASSPGGQRWNEQFF.